The 11 T cell receptor beta chains in this list originate from one sample, sequenced in a study of tumor and adjacent non-tumor tissue in lung cancer. The template was RNA from unsorted bulk tissue. The normal lung tissue was taken more than 3 cm from the tumor edge. A modified ARM-PCR protocol with three rounds of nested PCR amplified TCRbeta. A single record per CDR3 protein comes from TCRdb applying MiXCR to the multiplex PCR reads. The sample shows around 76,000 distinct CDR3 sequences, approximately 82% of them seen only once. The sample taken for sequencing was distant non-tumor lung tissue. The receptor source for this set is a man aged 65 to 85 with non-small cell lung cancer.

Comment on this clonotype: Mismatch with germline at one junction end may stem from a read error. The chain couples TRBV5-4 to TRBJ2-6; TRBD1 might be the D (5 bases). Germline V gene data show CDR1 as SGHNT and CDR2 as YYREEE (reference sequence). The CDR3 spans 18 residues. CDR3 in amino acids: CASSYPTSPSSGANVLSF. The DNA for the CDR3 is TGTGCCAGCAGCTACCCGACAAGTCCTTCCTCTGGGGCCAACGTCCTGAGTTTC. The whole variable domain, remainder taken from reference TRBV5-4 and TRBJ2-6, is ETGVTQSPTHLIKTRGQQVTLRCSSQSGHNTVSWYQQALGQGPQFIFQYYREEENGRGNFPPRFSGLQFPNYSSELNVNALELDDSALYLCASSYPTSPSSGANVLSFGAGSRLTVL.

With regard to this clonotype: Since the CDR3 does not end with the conserved phenylalanine or tryptophan, this likely comes from a read error. This chain connects TRBV5-4 to TRBJ2-1; perhaps TRBD1 as D (6 bases). The CDR3 contains 13 residues. The germline gives CDR1 SGHNT, CDR2 YYREEE (reference sequence). CDR3 in amino acids: CACSITGTNEQFL. The CDR3 nucleotides are TGTGCCTGCAGCATAACAGGGACCAATGAGCAGTTCTTA.

This clonotype was detected only once. A read error may produce the germline difference seen at one junction end. The V and J genes are TRBV6-5 and TRBJ1-6, with a weak D call TRBD1 (5 bases). There are 15 residues in the CDR3. Germline V gene sequence: CDR1 MNHEY, CDR2 SVGAGI. CDR3 sequence (DNA): TGTGCCAGCAGTTATTCCGACAGTAGAAATTCACCCATCCACTTT. Protein: CASSYSDSRNSPIHF.

This clonotype appeared a few times. A much larger clonotype is one base distant, so this may be a read error. The V call is TRBV5-4, the J call TRBJ1-2; possible D gene TRBD1, 5 bases. Germline loops: CDR1 SGHNT, CDR2 YYREEE (reference sequence). This CDR3 comprises 13 residues. Here the CDR3 DNA reads TGTGACAGCAGCTTGGGGCCGGATGATGGCTACACCTTC. Its translation: CDSSLGPDDGYTF.

This clonotype occurred once. Sequence at one end of the junction differs from germline and may be a read error. The genes are TRBV6-5 and TRBJ1-4; no reliable D call. CDR1 is MNHEY and CDR2 is SVGAGI in the germline V gene. The CDR3 loop spans 12 amino acids. The CDR3 DNA follows: TGTGCCAGCGGGCGGACTAATGCAAAACTGTTTTTT. It encodes CASGRTNAKLFF.

On this clonotype: One end of the junction does not line up with germline, which may come from a read error. The rearrangement links TRBV12-3 or TRBV12-4 to TRBJ2-3; a weak D match, TRBD1 (6 bases). The CDR3 extends over 14 amino acids. The CDR3 sequence is CASRNGGGTDMQYF. The DNA of the CDR3 is TGTGCCAGCAGGAACGGTGGGGGCACAGATATGCAGTATTTT.

This clonotype was observed a few times. The chain uses TRBV5-1 and TRBJ2-5, with D possibly matching TRBD1 (6 bases). The CDR3 is 14 amino acids. The V and J ends lost 2 bases and 5 bases respectively, with 13 bases between them. Germline lookup yields CDR1 SGHRS and CDR2 YFSETQ. The CDR3 loop is CASSLGQMRETQYF. The CDR3 DNA reads TGCGCCAGCAGCTTAGGACAGATGAGGGAGACCCAGTACTTC.

About this clonotype: The germline gene is not matched at one end of the junction; a read error may be the cause. This chain joins TRBV4-2 and TRBJ2-3, with TRBD2 matching 7 bases. Germline assignment: CDR1 LGHNA and CDR2 YNFKEQ. This CDR3 spans 16 amino acids. The DNA for the CDR3 is TGTACCAGCAGCCAAGGGGCCGGACTAGACACAGATACGCAGTATTTT. Translation: CTSSQGAGLDTDTQYF.

Points on this clonotype: A read error may account for a junction end that differs from germline. The chain is built from TRBV14 and TRBJ2-1; weak D call: TRBD1 (6 bases). Germline V lookup: CDR1 SGHDN, CDR2 FVKESK. The CDR3 is 13 residues long. CDR3 sequence: CDSSPGGPNEQFF. Written as DNA, the CDR3 is TGTGACAGCAGCCCTGGGGGCCCCAATGAACAGTTCTTC.

The CDR3, as DNA: TGCGCCAGCAGCCAAGTCTGGGGGCAGTACATCGGGGAGCTGTTTTTT. Encoded protein: CASSQVWGQYIGELFF. V gene TRBV4-1 combines with J gene TRBJ2-2, with TRBD1 as a possible D gene (6 bases). Trimming stripped 1 base from V and 7 bases from J, with 16 bases between. CDR1 and CDR2 (germline): MGHRA, YSYEKL. CDR3 length equals 16 residues.

A word on this clonotype: The junction differs from germline at one of its ends, possibly a read error. The chain combines TRBV11-3 with TRBJ2-3; the match to TRBD1 covers 7 bases. The germline CDR1 and CDR2 sequences are SGHNT and YENEEA. The CDR3 totals 15 residues. CDR3 sequence: CANSPRQGTTDTQYF. Written as DNA, the CDR3 is TGTGCCAACAGCCCAAGACAGGGAACCACAGATACTCAGTATTTT.